This TCR beta chain comes out of a study of T cell responses to AZD1222 COVID-19 vaccine (dated by TCRdb to the early 2020s). For the study in its entirety: AZD1222 recipients given second doses at about 4 weeks or at about 12 weeks were pooled, since spike-specific TCR depth and breadth were not found to differ between the two schedules. TCR sequencing was performed for about 250 trial participants, of whom about 200 were given two doses of AZD1222 and 26 were given two doses of MenACWY control vaccine. Trial participants were enrolled into age subgroups of 18-55, 56-69 and 70-plus years, which contained around 150, 28 and 57 TCR-sequenced participants, respectively. The paper as a whole reports these results and caveats: Nearly half of unique spike-specific TCRs reportedly recognized epitopes outside regions mutated in the B.1.351 and B.1.1.7 variants. A significant rise in spike-specific TCR breadth and depth was observed after two AZD1222 doses relative to day 0 and relative to MenACWY recipients. Because no day 14 peak-response samples were available, repertoires were characterized only after the peak T cell response. Participants were mostly white British and included more females than males, and it was suggested by the authors that clonal diversity may have been underestimated. In the small 56-69-year group, the increase in depth fell short of significance, most likely because of low power. Vaccine-associated CD4 TCRs spanned the whole spike protein, with dominant responses in regions 160-218 and 743-854. Conclusions about previously exposed vaccinees are limited because only a handful of AZD1222 recipients were SARS-CoV-2 seropositive at baseline.

The time point tag for this specimen amounts to: baseline before first vaccination. The vaccinee samples were drawn from two UK trials, COV001 and COV002, one of which was a single-blind randomized controlled phase 2/3 trial testing AZD1222 (ChAdOx1 nCoV-19) in healthy adults. For TCRbeta chain sequencing, PBMC samples were collected from trial participants at day 0 and at day 28 after the second dose. Turning to this clone: Its antigen is unknown. Base qualities are not recorded, but no much larger clone differs from it by a single base.

Reading from cysteine to phenylalanine, the CDR3 counts 16 amino acids. The sequence is cut down to CDR3 DNA, 48 bases in frame from base 1. The germline ends are 16 bases apart after V is trimmed by 5 bases and J by 3 bases. CDR1 SGHVS and CDR2 FNYEAQ were looked up in the germline V gene. The CDR3 regions of human TCRbeta chains were analyzed by immunosequencing. In the authors' own workflow: TCRs in the repertoires were matched against a reference library of SARS-CoV-2-specific TCRs that had been generated with the MIRA antigen-specificity platform. Breadth was defined as the fraction of unique TCRs that were SARS-CoV-2-associated, and depth was defined as the fraction of total T cells that were SARS-CoV-2-associated. Using the MIRA data, each spike-specific TCR was mapped to the spike region that the TCR reacts to and placed in a CD4 or CD8 class. Log10-transformed breadth and depth values were compared by one-way ANOVA with Sidak's multiple comparisons tests. TCRdb took over this immuneACCESS table, retaining in-frame rearrangements with V and J assigned. Such tables are incomplete; in checked studies, under half of the missing clones stem from an unresolved V gene, and the remainder is unexplained. The V and J calls and the clone size are those of that table, but D and trimming were determined from the DNA. Within this sample are some 150,000 clones, with under 95% of them counted one time only. The ten largest clones take up under 2% of the sample.

This specimen consisted of peripheral blood, obtained on day 0 of AZD1222 vaccination. Recombination connected TRBV7-6 to TRBJ2-2; a weak D assignment points to TRBD2 (6 bases agree). The receptor was isolated from an adult in good health. The bases read TGTGCCAGCAGCCAACATCGGGGGAGAGACACCGGGGAGCTGTTTTTT. The encoded protein is CASSQHRGRDTGELFF.